This paragraph covers one T cell receptor (beta chain) sequence. Generated by immunoSEQ multiplex PCR, the TCRdb table keeps only in-frame clones and is missing some. Among approximately 200,000 clones, more than 85% were seen once, and the ten largest hold roughly 2.2%. This record comes from a study of blood T cell repertoires in COVID-19. Background on the study: PBMCs, B-cell-depleted T cells, or T cells were the source of the cDNA or gDNA that made up the material.

This receptor was taken from a man between 65 and 85 years old with active or convalescent COVID-19. Sequenced: peripheral blood.

CDR3 sequence: CSASASSSYEQYF. CDR3 in DNA: TGCAGTGCTAGTGCATCTAGCTCCTACGAGCAGTACTTC. V is TRBV20-1 and J is TRBJ2-7; unclear D gene. The CDR3 length is 13 residues. The V end was cut by 3 bases, the J end by 0 bases, with 9 bases between. Germline V lookup: CDR1 DFQATT, CDR2 SNEGSKA (reference sequence).